This T cell receptor (beta chain) was captured by sequencing in a study of blood T cells in healthy people across ages (dated by TCRdb to about 2015). At the level of the whole study: In model experiments, template switching captured roughly one uniquely barcoded TCR beta cDNA molecule for every two T cells. Using deep sequencing normalized with unique cDNA molecular identifiers, the study measured how TCR beta repertoire diversity changes with age. Four age groups were formed from the donors: young (average 16 years), middle-aged (approximately 39), aged (roughly 59) and long-lived (about 80). For two donors (one aged 18 to 29 and one aged 80 or older), the study analyzed two additional independent replicas of 1 million unique cDNA reads from the same blood draw. Overall study outcomes, separate from this receptor: Total diversity estimates from one million sequenced T cells were considered lower bounds and underestimates. Observed TCR beta diversity per million T cells fell roughly linearly with age, and a significant reduction was already apparent by age around 40. Conclusive comparison of naive and antigen-experienced compartments was prevented by the profiling of bulk unsorted PBMCs. The long-lived group showed more naive CD4+ T cells, fewer expanded clones and increased TCR diversity than the aged group, suggesting age selection. Donor CMV infection status was unknown, potentially confounding age-related changes in expanded clonotypes. The percentage of naive T cells measured by flow cytometry correlated strongly with observed TCR beta diversity.

Library creation used 5' RACE. Sequencer: Illumina HiSeq 2500. A second PCR of about 7 to 12 cycles was run with a J-beta primer mix and a sample-barcoded 5' primer. A template-switch 5' adaptor carrying 12 random nucleotides introduced a unique molecular identifier onto each TCR beta cDNA molecule. Each sample yielded at least 2.5 million CDR3-containing paired-end reads. The Mint cDNA synthesis kit, primed by a TRBC-specific oligonucleotide, was used to synthesize first-strand cDNA from all RNA. After uracil-DNA glycosylase treatment, a first 18-cycle PCR used universal primers M1SS and BC2_uni_R on all cDNA. Per the authors' processing: For normalization, 1 million high-quality reads, each with a distinct molecular identifier, were randomly selected from each sample. Reads with shared molecular identifiers were discarded instead of being binned into consensus sequences. MiTCR, run with a Q25 quality threshold and the strictest error-elimination algorithm, handled CDR3 identification, clonotype clustering and error correction. A nonparametric unseen species model with Euler transformation was used to estimate a lower bound on total TCR beta diversity. Starting from the raw public reads, TCRdb applied fastp trimming at Q25, assembled clones with MiXCR and retained in-frame beta chains. Rows with a matching CDR3 protein are joined into one entry that keeps the most common DNA and genes. What appears here as the V and J calls and clone size reflects TCRdb's work, not the paper's. The sample profile shows some 760,000 distinct CDR3 sequences; around 25% of them were found once. Approximately 3.7% of the sample rests with the top ten.

Donors were 30 to 45 systemically healthy Caucasian individuals from Russia aged roughly 6 to 90 years. Each donor gave ten milliliters of peripheral blood, collected into EDTA-treated Vacutainer tubes. Ficoll-Paque density-gradient centrifugation was used to isolate PBMCs, with at least 6.5 million per sample. Total RNA was extracted from PBMCs with Trizol reagent, with at least 6 micrograms obtained per sample. Naive CD45RAhigh/CD27high T cell percentages were measured by flow cytometry on a PBMC aliquot from every donor. Turning to this clonotype: Its antigen is still unknown. The sample holds no much larger clone one base away, and base qualities are not on file.

Spanning cysteine to phenylalanine, the CDR3 consists of 14 amino acids. Of the read, only the CDR3 DNA is kept; its 42 bases are in frame from base 1. V is pruned by 6 bases and J by 3 bases, leaving 7 bases of the junction without a gene match. From the germline V gene (reference sequence), CDR1 is DFQATT and CDR2 is SNEGSKA. These same records also appear under a second study, on T cells of mothers and their children. The second source states: Nine systemically healthy Caucasian individuals, comprising three mothers and their six children, were included as donors. cDNA synthesis used all of the extracted RNA, with about 1.5 ug of RNA in each 15 ul reaction. In the second PCR, the M1S primer added sample barcodes and 2-4 random nucleotides. Over 9.5 million TCR beta CDR3 reads were obtained for each mother, and 2.5 million to 3 million reads were obtained for each child. Thymic selection similarly shapes TCR recombination output in related and unrelated pairs, with minor effect from inherited differences. Normalized repertoire overlap was always slightly but never significantly higher in related than unrelated mother-child pairs. With a sensitivity of approximately 100 clones per million clonotypes, no persistent microchimeric T cell clones were detected. In the study, deep NGS was used to compare the TCR beta repertoires of mothers and children, and features distinguishing related mother-child pairs from unrelated individuals were sought. On average, the children were approximately 12 +/- 4 years old, while the mothers were around 42 +/- 4 years old. Libraries were sequenced on Illumina HiSeq 2000 with 100+100 nt paired-end reads after adapter ligation with NEBNext reagents. To prevent cross-contamination, the mother and child libraries were prepared one month apart and sequenced in separate runs. For each donor, somewhere between roughly 450,000 and 2,200,000 distinct TCR beta clonotypes were identified. Naive TCR beta clonotypes were estimated from low-frequency clonotypes matched to each donor's FACS-determined naive share, without sorting.

This sequence originates from a boy younger than 18 in good health. The specimen sequenced was blood. This receptor chain uses TRBV20-1 and TRBJ2-5; 10 junctional bases match TRBD2. The CDR3 here reads CSALPGLAEETQYF. DNA sequence: TGCAGTGCCCTGCCCGGACTAGCGGAAGAGACCCAGTACTTC.